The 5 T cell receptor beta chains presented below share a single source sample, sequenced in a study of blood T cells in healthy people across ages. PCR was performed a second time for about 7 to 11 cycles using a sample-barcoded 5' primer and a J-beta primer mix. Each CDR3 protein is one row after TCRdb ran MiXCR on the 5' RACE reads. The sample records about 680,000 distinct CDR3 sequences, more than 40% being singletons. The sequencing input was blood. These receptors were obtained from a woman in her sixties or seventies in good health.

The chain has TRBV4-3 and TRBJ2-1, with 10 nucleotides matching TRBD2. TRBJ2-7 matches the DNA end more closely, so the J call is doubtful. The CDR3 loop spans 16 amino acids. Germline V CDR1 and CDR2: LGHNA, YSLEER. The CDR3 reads CASSPKSMIAGGEQYF. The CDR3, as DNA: TGCGCCAGCAGCCCCAAGAGTATGATAGCGGGAGGCGAGCAGTACTTC.

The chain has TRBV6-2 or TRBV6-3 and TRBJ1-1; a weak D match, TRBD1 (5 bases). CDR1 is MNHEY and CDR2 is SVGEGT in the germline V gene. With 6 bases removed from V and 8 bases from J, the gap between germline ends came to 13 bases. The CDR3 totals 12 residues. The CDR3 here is CASRPYQGEAFF. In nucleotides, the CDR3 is TGTGCCAGCAGACCTTACCAGGGAGAAGCTTTCTTT.

CDR3 residues: CASSLERINSPLHF. CDR3 sequence (DNA): TGTGCCAGCAGCTTGGAGCGGATCAATTCACCCCTCCACTTT. The chain has TRBV5-6 and TRBJ1-6; D not resolved. Germline loops: CDR1 SGHDT, CDR2 YYEEEE. This CDR3 contains 14 residues. The V and J ends lost 0 bases and 7 bases respectively, with 8 bases between them.

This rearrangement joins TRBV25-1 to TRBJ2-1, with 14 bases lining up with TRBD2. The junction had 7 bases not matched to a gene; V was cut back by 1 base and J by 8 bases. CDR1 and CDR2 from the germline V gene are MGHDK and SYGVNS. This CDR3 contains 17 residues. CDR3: CASSEFPRGLAGDEQFF. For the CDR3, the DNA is TGTGCCAGCAGTGAATTCCCGCGGGGACTAGCGGGAGATGAGCAGTTCTTC.

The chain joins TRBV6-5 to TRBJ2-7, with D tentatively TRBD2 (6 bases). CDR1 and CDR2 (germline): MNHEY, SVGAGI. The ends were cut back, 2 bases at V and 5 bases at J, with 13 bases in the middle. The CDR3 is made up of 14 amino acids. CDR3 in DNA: TGTGCCAGCAGTTACGGCGGGGAGATCCACGAGCAGTACTTC. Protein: CASSYGGEIHEQYF.